This T cell receptor beta chain derives from a study of T cell responses to AZD1222 COVID-19 vaccine. Study-wide results and caveats: Across the whole spike, CD4 TCRs peaked at regions 160-218 and 743-854.

Profiling relied on immunoSEQ multiplex PCR, and the TCRdb table lists in-frame clones only, not all of them. The repertoire includes approximately 90,000 clones, approximately 86% of them detected once, and over 7.5% sits in the top ten. Points on this clone: The antigen is unknown.

The CDR3 is 16 amino acids. Germline trimming cut 5 bases from V and 5 bases from J; bases unmatched to any gene: 13. CDR1 and CDR2 (germline): SGHRS, YFSETQ. This TCR came from an adult in good health. Sequenced material: peripheral blood, taken on day 0 of AZD1222 vaccination. The V call is TRBV5-1, the J call TRBJ1-5; TRBD1 matches at 7 bases. The CDR3 DNA follows: TGCGCCAGCAGACTGTCGGCAGGGGGTTCGGATCAGCCCCAGCATTTT. It specifies CASRLSAGGSDQPQHF.